A single sample gave rise to the 28 T cell receptor beta chains below, sequenced in a study of T-cell reconstitution after alpha-beta-depleted transplantation in children. Researchers prepared the TCRbeta library using unique molecular identifiers, the study reports. TCRdb re-called the PCR reads through MiXCR, storing one row per CDR3 protein. The sample has around 360,000 distinct CDR3 sequences; under 13% are singletons. The material sequenced was PBMCs from the stem cell graft donor, taken from the stem cell graft. These receptors came from a human donor who donated a stem cell graft to a child with acute lymphoblastic leukemia.

The V call is TRBV25-1, the J call TRBJ1-4, with D perhaps TRBD1 (6 bases). Between the trimmed V and J ends, which lost 6 bases and 3 bases, there was a span of 14 bases. Germline CDR1 is MGHDK and CDR2 is SYGVNS. CDR3 length: 15 amino acids. CDR3 in amino acids: CASRDDGGSNEKLFF. In nucleotides, the CDR3 is TGTGCCAGCAGGGACGACGGGGGCTCTAATGAAAAACTGTTTTTT.

Points on this clonotype: One end of the junction does not line up with germline, which may come from a read error. This chain uses TRBV4-1 with TRBJ2-5, with unresolved D. This CDR3 spans 14 amino acids. The V gene's germline CDR1 is MGHRA and CDR2 YSYEKL. CDR3 protein: CACSQARSRETQYF. In nucleotides, the CDR3 is TGCGCCTGCAGCCAAGCCAGGTCGAGAGAGACCCAGTACTTC.

Note on this clonotype: One junction end disagrees with the germline gene, perhaps due to a read error. DNA for the CDR3: TGCCCCAGCAGTGAAAGGGGGAATACTGAAGCTTTCTTT. Translated: CPSSERGNTEAFF. The chain carries TRBV6-1 and TRBJ1-1; maybe TRBD1 (6 bases). Germline V gene sequence: CDR1 MNHNS, CDR2 SASEGT. There are 13 residues in the CDR3.

There are a few counts of this clonotype. The rearrangement uses TRBV3-1 and TRBJ2-1, with D unresolved. CDR1 and CDR2 from the germline V gene are LGHDT and YNNKEL (reference sequence). The CDR3 contains 15 residues. Trimming took off 1 base at V and 2 bases at J, with 9 bases between the two ends. For the CDR3, the DNA is TGTGCCAGCAGCCAAGGGACCCCGACCTACAATGAGCAGTTCTTC. Protein sequence: CASSQGTPTYNEQFF.

Note on this clonotype: A read error is possible here, since a much larger clone lies one base away. The chain has TRBV5-1 and TRBJ1-1; D is undetermined. The V end lost 6 bases, the J end lost 2 bases, and 11 bases lay between the germline ends. Germline CDR1 reads SGHRS; CDR2 reads YFSETQ. The length of the CDR3 is 13 residues. The CDR3 here is CASNMEINTEAFF. As DNA, the CDR3 is TGCGCCAGCAATATGGAGATCAACACTGAAGCTTTCTTT. Looking up the rest from reference TRBV5-1 and TRBJ1-1 gives the full variable domain: KAGVTQTPRYLIKTRGQQVTLSCSPISGHRSVSWYQQTPGQGLQFLFEYFSETQRNKGNFPGRFSGRQFSNSRSEMNVSTLELGDSALYLCASNMEINTEAFFGQGTRLTVV.

This clonotype was seen ten or more times. The J gene is TRBJ2-6, the V gene TRBV28; no clear D gene. V lost 2 bases and J 0 bases, leaving 11 bases between the germline ends. Germline CDR1 and CDR2: MDHEN and SYDVKM. The CDR3 is made up of 17 amino acids. The CDR3 is CASSLPSYTSGANVLTF. The CDR3 nucleotides read TGTGCCAGCAGTTTACCCAGCTATACCTCTGGGGCCAACGTCCTGACTTTC.

This sequence joins TRBV4-1 and TRBJ1-2; D is unresolved. The CDR3 is made up of 14 amino acids. The ends were cut back, 3 bases at V and 6 bases at J, with 14 bases in the middle. Germline V CDR1 and CDR2: MGHRA, YSYEKL. The CDR3 DNA is TGCGCCAGCAGCCAGGGAGCGGTTGGTAATGGCTACACCTTC. Encoded protein: CASSQGAVGNGYTF.

In this sample, this clonotype turned up a few times. The chain carries TRBV12-3 or TRBV12-4 and TRBJ2-2; D unresolved. Trimming took 7 bases from V and 6 from J, leaving 15 bases between them. CDR3 length: 14 residues. The CDR3: CASTPSRVPGELFF. The CDR3 DNA reads as TGTGCCAGCACCCCGAGTAGGGTCCCCGGGGAGCTGTTTTTT.

The chain recombines TRBV3-1 with TRBJ1-5; 7 bases are a match to TRBD1. Per the germline V gene, CDR1 is LGHDT and CDR2 is YNNKEL (reference sequence). J gave up 7 bases and V 2 bases, and 8 bases lay outside the gene matches. This CDR3 comprises 15 residues. In nucleotides, the CDR3 is TGTGCCAGCAGCCAATTTCAGGGGGTAGGGCAGCCCCAGCATTTT. As protein: CASSQFQGVGQPQHF. Full variable domain (outside the CDR3, taken from reference TRBV3-1 and TRBJ1-5): DTAVSQTPKYLVTQMGNDKSIKCEQNLGHDTMYWYKQDSKKFLKIMFSYNNKELIINETVPNRFSPKSPDKAHLNLHINSLELGDSAVYFCASSQFQGVGQPQHFGDGTRLSIL.

This chain joins TRBV11-1 and TRBJ2-3, with 8 bases aligning to TRBD2. The V and J ends lost 5 bases and 2 bases, in that order; junction bases with no gene match: 6. The CDR3 sequence is 15 residues long. Germline assignment: CDR1 SGHAT and CDR2 FQDESV (reference sequence). The CDR3 loop reads CASSDSGSDTDTQYF. The CDR3 DNA reads as TGTGCCAGCAGCGACAGCGGGAGCGACACAGATACGCAGTATTTT.

The genes are TRBV4-3 and TRBJ2-2; 10 nucleotides align to TRBD2. Germline V CDR1 and CDR2: LGHNA, YSLEER. The V segment lost 0 bases and the J segment 6 bases; nucleotides outside the gene matches: 7. The CDR3 sequence is 17 residues long. The CDR3 reads CASSQESSGSQSGELFF. CDR3 nucleotide sequence: TGCGCCAGCAGCCAAGAGTCTAGCGGGAGTCAATCCGGGGAGCTGTTTTTT.

This clonotype was seen at least ten times. The chain has TRBV7-2 and TRBJ2-7, with D perhaps being TRBD1 or TRBD2 (6 bases each). V lost 8 bases and J lost 2, with 10 bases in between. This CDR3 has 12 amino acids. The germline V gene has CDR1 SGHTA and CDR2 FQGNSA. As DNA, the CDR3 is TGTGCCAGCGGAGGGGGGACCTACGAGCAGTACTTC. Protein sequence: CASGGGTYEQYF. The full variable domain, in which reference TRBV7-2 and TRBJ2-7 provide the parts outside the CDR3, is GAGVSQSPSNKVTEKGKDVELRCDPISGHTALYWYRQSLGQGLEFLIYFQGNSAPDKSGLPSDRFSAERTGGSVSTLTIQRTQQEDSAVYLCASGGGTYEQYFGPGTRLTVT.

This clonotype was picked up many times. The chain carries TRBV6-2 or TRBV6-3 and TRBJ2-7, with D tentatively TRBD1 or TRBD2 (5 bases each). V was clipped by 6 bases and J by 3 bases, with 21 bases between them. Germline loops: CDR1 MNHEY, CDR2 SVGEGT. CDR3 length: 16 amino acids. CDR3 in DNA: TGTGCCAGCAGCCGGCGAGCCCGGGGACGCAACTACGAGCAGTACTTC. Its translation: CASSRRARGRNYEQYF.

This clonotype was seen more than once but under ten times. The J gene is TRBJ2-1, the V gene TRBV4-3; TRBD2 agrees at 11 bases. Germline V gene sequence: CDR1 LGHNA, CDR2 YSLEER. V was clipped by 4 bases and J by 9 bases; unmatched bases: 2. The CDR3 extends over 13 amino acids. The CDR3 region is CASSPGLAVEQFF. Written as DNA, the CDR3 is TGCGCCAGCAGCCCGGGACTAGCGGTTGAGCAGTTCTTC.

This clonotype has just a few counts. This chain connects TRBV20-1 to TRBJ2-4; possible D gene TRBD1, 5 bases. Germline V gene sequence: CDR1 DFQATT, CDR2 SNEGSKA (reference sequence). Trimming took 0 bases from V and 2 from J, leaving 17 bases between them. This CDR3 has 17 residues. CDR3: CSARDLRQRNSKNIQYF. The CDR3 bases are TGCAGTGCTAGAGATCTAAGACAGCGAAATTCCAAAAACATTCAGTACTTC.

This clonotype was observed a few times. The J gene is TRBJ1-1, the V gene TRBV18; D is possibly TRBD1 (5 bases). V lost 3 bases and J 5 bases, leaving 10 bases between the germline ends. CDR1 KGHSH and CDR2 LQKENI come from the germline V gene. This CDR3 has 13 residues. The CDR3 spells CASSPRDATEAFF. The CDR3 DNA reads as TGTGCCAGCTCACCGAGGGACGCAACTGAAGCTTTCTTT.

This chain uses TRBV5-1 with TRBJ2-5; D is ambiguous. This CDR3 spans 14 amino acids. Germline lookup yields CDR1 SGHRS and CDR2 YFSETQ. Trimming took off 0 bases at V and 2 bases at J, with 8 bases between the two ends. CDR3 nucleotides: TGCGCCAGCAGCTTGGGTTCCAGGCAAGAGACCCAGTACTTC. Translating it yields CASSLGSRQETQYF.

In its sample, this clonotype was seen a few times. This chain links TRBV2 with TRBJ2-2; D remains unclear. Looked up from germline, CDR1 is SNHLY and CDR2 is FYNNEI. V dropped 2 bases and J dropped 5 bases, with 9 bases sitting between them. CDR3 length equals 14 residues. The CDR3 spells CASSELLGTGELFF. For the CDR3, the DNA is TGTGCCAGCAGTGAACTCCTGGGGACCGGGGAGCTGTTTTTT.

This clonotype has just a few counts. The chain employs TRBV5-8 and TRBJ1-1, with TRBD1 matching over 9 bases. V trimming: 6 bases; J trimming: 7 bases; junction bases outside the gene matches: 10. CDR1 SGHTS and CDR2 YDEGEE come from the germline V gene. This CDR3 is built from 14 residues. The CDR3 nucleotides are TGTGCCAGCACCGCCCGGACAGGGGTGTTTGAAGCTTTCTTT. This gives the protein CASTARTGVFEAFF.

This clonotype was recorded at least ten times. V is TRBV28 and J is TRBJ1-2; possibly TRBD1 for D (6 bases). The CDR3 extends over 14 amino acids. In germline, CDR1 is MDHEN, CDR2 SYDVKM. The ends were cut back, 8 bases at V and 4 bases at J, with 17 bases in the middle. In DNA, the CDR3 is TGTGCCAGCCTTCCCGGGAGGGGGGCCTATGGCTACACCTTC. This codes for CASLPGRGAYGYTF.

This clonotype was found a few times. This sequence joins TRBV20-1 and TRBJ1-5; 10 bases align to TRBD1. This CDR3 contains 17 residues. Trimming removed 3 bases from V and 1 base from J; junction bases left unmatched: 9. Germline assignment: CDR1 DFQATT and CDR2 SNEGSKA (reference sequence). The CDR3 bases are TGCAGTGCTAGCTCCGGGACAGGGGTACTGAGCAATCAGCCCCAGCATTTT. Its protein product is CSASSGTGVLSNQPQHF.

This chain connects TRBV5-1 to TRBJ2-2; TRBD2 is a possible D gene (5 bases). CDR1 is SGHRS and CDR2 is YFSETQ in the germline V gene. Trimming cost V 0 bases and J 4 bases, with 10 bases left between them. The CDR3 totals 15 residues. CDR3 residues: CASSLEGASTGELFF. CDR3 DNA sequence: TGCGCCAGCAGCTTGGAGGGAGCGTCCACCGGGGAGCTGTTTTTT.

The table lists this clonotype with a few counts. CDR3 loop: CASSVEGTGAYEQYF. The CDR3 DNA is TGTGCCAGCAGCGTAGAGGGGACAGGGGCCTACGAGCAGTACTTC. The chain has TRBV9 and TRBJ2-7, with TRBD1 matching 10 bases. CDR1 is SGDLS, CDR2 YYNGEE, per germline. Trimming at V came to 0 bases and at J to 2 bases, leaving 2 bases not matched to a gene. CDR3 length: 15 amino acids.

This clonotype has only a few counts. The chain joins TRBV7-8 to TRBJ2-2; 10 bases align to TRBD1. The CDR3 has 16 amino acids. Germline loops: CDR1 SGHVS, CDR2 FQNEAQ. Unmatched junction bases numbered 9, after V lost 8 bases and J lost 3 bases. As DNA, the CDR3 is TGTGCCAGCCACGACGGGGACAGGGGATACACCGGGGAGCTGTTTTTT. Translated: CASHDGDRGYTGELFF.

The V call is TRBV20-1, the J call TRBJ2-3, with a weak D call TRBD2 (6 bases). Germline-derived CDR1 and CDR2 are DFQATT and SNEGSKA (reference sequence). The CDR3 has 14 amino acids. V lost 6 bases and J lost 0, with 13 bases in between. CDR3 bases: TGCAGTGCGTCTAGCGTAGTTAGCACAGATACGCAGTATTTT. Translation: CSASSVVSTDTQYF.

This clonotype was recorded at least ten times. V is TRBV5-1 and J is TRBJ2-6; D ambiguous. The ends were cut back, 0 bases at V and 0 bases at J, with 4 bases in the middle. This CDR3 has 15 amino acids. From germline, CDR1 is SGHRS and CDR2 YFSETQ. The CDR3: CASSLEVSGANVLTF. Here the CDR3 DNA reads TGCGCCAGCAGCTTGGAAGTCTCTGGGGCCAACGTCCTGACTTTC.

Notes on this clonotype: A much larger clone differs by one base, so this may be a read error. The V call is TRBV9, the J call TRBJ2-7; 11 bases fit TRBD1. This CDR3 is built from 17 residues. V dropped 0 bases and J dropped 3; count of bases not matched to a gene: 8. CDR1 and CDR2 (germline): SGDLS, YYNGEE. The DNA of the CDR3 is TGTGCCAGCAGCGTAGGCCCGGGACAGGGGGTCATCTACGAGCAGTACTTC. The encoded protein is CASSVGPGQGVIYEQYF.

In this sample, this clonotype turned up a few times. The chain joins TRBV27 to TRBJ1-1; 8 nucleotides match TRBD1. CDR1 and CDR2 from the germline V gene are MNHEY and SMNVEV (reference sequence). After removal of 4 bases from V and 4 bases from J, the junction contained 5 bases not matched to a gene. The CDR3 is 14 amino acids. The CDR3 loop reads CASSYQGASTEAFF. CDR3 nucleotides: TGTGCCAGCAGTTATCAGGGGGCCTCCACTGAAGCTTTCTTT.